A selection of T cell receptor beta chains follows, all from one sample in a study of T cells in Graves' hyperthyroidism and ophthalmopathy. Each CDR3 protein is one row after TCRdb ran MiXCR on the multiplex PCR reads. The sample lists under 400,000 distinct CDR3 sequences; 20% to 25% were seen once. Sequenced: blood. These receptors originate from a woman between 50 and 59 years old with Graves' hyperthyroidism. Each CDR3 is given with its conserved first and last residue. Each record gives: V gene, clone size, D gene, J gene, CDR3 length, CDR3 protein, CDR3 DNA. D genes are given only for firm matches. A clone size is listed for some rows: how often the clone was seen (once, few, many), or a class if it is expanded.

>TRBV6-1|.|.|TRBJ2-2|14
CASAGGPNTGELFF
TGTGCCAGCGCCGGCGGTCCGAACACCGGGGAGCTGTTTTTT
>TRBV29-1|.|.|TRBJ2-7|13
CSVVYGPTYEQYF
TGCAGCGTTGTTTATGGTCCCACCTACGAGCAGTACTTC
>TRBV30|many|TRBD2|TRBJ2-1|18
CAWRRASGRPSSYNEQFF
TGTGCCTGGAGAAGGGCTAGCGGGAGGCCGAGCTCCTACAATGAGCAGTTCTTC
>TRBV3-1|.|.|TRBJ1-4|14
CASRLGTTNEKLFF
TGTGCCAGCCGCCTAGGAACAACTAATGAAAAACTGTTTTTT
>TRBV18|few|TRBD2|TRBJ2-1|15
CASSPAGDAYNEQFF
TGTGCCAGCTCACCGGCGGGAGACGCCTACAATGAGCAGTTCTTC
>TRBV5-1|few|TRBD1|TRBJ1-1|14
CASSEGQGGTEAFF
TGCGCCAGCAGCGAAGGACAGGGAGGCACTGAAGCTTTCTTT
>TRBV29-1|many|.|TRBJ2-3|12
CSVEEVRDTQYF
TGCAGCGTTGAAGAAGTACGCGATACGCAGTATTTT
>TRBV6-1|few|.|TRBJ2-7|13
CASKRGNFAEQYF
TGTGCCAGCAAAAGGGGGAACTTCGCCGAGCAGTACTTC
>TRBV11-3|.|.|TRBJ2-3|15
CASSSYRGGTDTQYF
TGTGCCAGCAGCTCGTACAGGGGAGGGACAGATACGCAGTATTTT
>TRBV7-9|many|TRBD1|TRBJ2-7|16
CASSLGQLESSYEQYF
TGTGCCAGCAGCTTGGGACAGCTTGAAAGCTCCTACGAGCAGTACTTC
>TRBV9|few|TRBD1|TRBJ1-4|16
CASSAFQGVANEKLFF
TGTGCCAGCAGCGCCTTTCAGGGGGTAGCTAATGAAAAACTGTTTTTT
>TRBV27|.|TRBD1|TRBJ2-2|15
CASSLYRGLGGELFF
TGTGCCAGCAGTTTATACAGGGGGCTTGGCGGGGAGCTGTTTTTT
>TRBV20-1|.|.|TRBJ1-5|21
CSARASLDWQGLRTSNQPQHF
TGCAGTGCTAGAGCTTCTCTGGATTGGCAGGGGTTGAGGACGAGCAATCAGCCCCAGCATTTT
>TRBV5-4|few|TRBD1|TRBJ1-1|14
CASSVRDRGLEAFF
TGTGCCAGCAGCGTCCGGGACAGGGGACTAGAAGCTTTCTTT
>TRBV7-3|few|.|TRBJ2-1|15
CASSPATSSYNEQFF
TGTGCCAGCAGCCCGGCAACAAGCTCCTACAATGAGCAGTTCTTC
>TRBV7-9|.|TRBD1|TRBJ1-4|15
CASSLLRGQPEKLFF
TGTGCCAGCAGCTTATTGCGGGGACAGCCTGAAAAACTGTTTTTT
>TRBV6-1|many|TRBD1|TRBJ1-5|12
CASGRGQQPQHF
TGTGCCAGCGGAAGGGGGCAACAGCCCCAGCATTTT
>TRBV20-1|many|.|TRBJ1-1|14
CSAPPRGARTEAFF
TGCAGTGCGCCACCCCGGGGGGCAAGGACTGAAGCTTTCTTT
>TRBV6-1|.|TRBD2|TRBJ2-1|18
CASSALAGAGGSYNEQFF
TGTGCCAGCAGTGCGCTAGCGGGAGCTGGTGGCTCCTACAATGAGCAGTTCTTC
>TRBV20-1|.|.|TRBJ1-2|13
CSAKDTRNYGYTF
TGCAGTGCAAAGGACACCAGAAACTATGGCTACACCTTC
>TRBV4-1|.|.|TRBJ1-1|15
CASSQAGHLNTEAFF
TGCGCCAGCAGCCAAGCAGGACACCTGAACACTGAAGCTTTCTTT
>TRBV5-6|many|TRBD1|TRBJ1-6|16
CASSTGQGAPNSPLHF
TGTGCCAGCAGCACCGGACAGGGGGCGCCGAATTCACCCCTCCACTTT
>TRBV11-1|many|.|TRBJ2-1|15
CASSLGVRGYNEQFF
TGTGCCAGCAGCTTAGGTGTCAGGGGCTACAATGAGCAGTTCTTC
>TRBV7-2|.|.|TRBJ2-7|14
CASSATGSSYEQYF
TGTGCCAGCAGCGCGACGGGTAGCTCCTACGAGCAGTACTTC
>TRBV18|many|.|TRBJ1-2|13
CASSLQGNYGYTF
TGTGCCAGCAGCTTACAGGGCAACTATGGCTACACCTTC